This T cell receptor beta chain stems from a study of cytomegalovirus exposure and HLA in healthy donors. Study results and caveats: A missense DCLRE1C variant was associated with V- and J-gene trimming of TCR beta chains in a later analysis, and an independent cohort replicated the association. Many donors shared some public TCRs, even though most TCR sequences were rare.

PCR involved 60 Vbeta and 13 Jbeta primers. Method: immunoSEQ multiplex PCR; TCRdb's copy keeps in-frame clones and lacks some. The sample holds over 150,000 clones, roughly 80% seen once. Samples came from healthy bone marrow donors. The CDR3 has 13 amino acids. Between the trimmed V and J ends, which lost 2 bases and 3 bases, there was a span of 7 bases. Looked up from germline, CDR1 is MNHNS and CDR2 is SASEGT. To note about this clone: Its antigen is currently unknown.

This chain joins TRBV6-1 and TRBJ1-1; no clear D gene. Material for sequencing was PBMCs. This receptor was identified in a man in his thirties or forties in good health and CMV-seropositive. For the CDR3, the DNA is TGTGCCAGCAGTGAATTATGGCACACTGAAGCTTTCTTT. Its protein is CASSELWHTEAFF.